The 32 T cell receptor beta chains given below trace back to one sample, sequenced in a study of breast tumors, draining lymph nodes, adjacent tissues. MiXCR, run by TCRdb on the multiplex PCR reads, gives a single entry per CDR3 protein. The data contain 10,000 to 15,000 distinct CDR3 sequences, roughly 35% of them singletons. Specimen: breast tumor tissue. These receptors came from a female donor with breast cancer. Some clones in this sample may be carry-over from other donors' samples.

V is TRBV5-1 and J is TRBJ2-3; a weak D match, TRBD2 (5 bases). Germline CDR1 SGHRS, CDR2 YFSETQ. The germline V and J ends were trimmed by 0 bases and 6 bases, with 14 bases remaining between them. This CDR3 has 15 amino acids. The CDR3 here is CASSLDVGRGDTQYF. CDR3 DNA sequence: TGCGCCAGCAGCTTGGATGTAGGGCGCGGGGATACGCAGTATTTT. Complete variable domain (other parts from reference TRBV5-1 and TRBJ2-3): KAGVTQTPRYLIKTRGQQVTLSCSPISGHRSVSWYQQTPGQGLQFLFEYFSETQRNKGNFPGRFSGRQFSNSRSEMNVSTLELGDSALYLCASSLDVGRGDTQYFGPGTRLTVL.

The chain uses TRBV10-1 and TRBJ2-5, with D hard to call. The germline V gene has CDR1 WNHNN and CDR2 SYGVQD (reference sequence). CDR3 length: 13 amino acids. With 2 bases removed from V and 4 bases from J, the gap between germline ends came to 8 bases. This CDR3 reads CASSEGVGETQYF. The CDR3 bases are TGCGCCAGCAGTGAGGGGGTTGGAGAGACCCAGTACTTC.

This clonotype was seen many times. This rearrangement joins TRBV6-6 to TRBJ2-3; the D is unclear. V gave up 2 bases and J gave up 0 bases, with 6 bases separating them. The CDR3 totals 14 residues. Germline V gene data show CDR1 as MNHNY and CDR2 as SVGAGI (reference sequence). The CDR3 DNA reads TGTGCCAGCAGTTACCAATCAAGCACAGATACGCAGTATTTT. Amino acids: CASSYQSSTDTQYF.

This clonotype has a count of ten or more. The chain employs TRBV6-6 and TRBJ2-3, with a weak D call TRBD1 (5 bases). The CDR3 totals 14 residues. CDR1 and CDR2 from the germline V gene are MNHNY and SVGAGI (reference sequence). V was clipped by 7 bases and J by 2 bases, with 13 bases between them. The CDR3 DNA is TGTGCCAGCAATCAAGCAGGGCCCACAGATACGCAGTATTTT. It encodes CASNQAGPTDTQYF.

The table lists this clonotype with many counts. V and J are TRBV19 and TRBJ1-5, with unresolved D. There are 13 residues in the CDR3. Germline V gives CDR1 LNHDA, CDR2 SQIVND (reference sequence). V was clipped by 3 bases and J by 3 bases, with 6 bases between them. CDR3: CASSMAINQPQHF. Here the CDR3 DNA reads TGTGCCAGTAGTATGGCAATCAATCAGCCCCAGCATTTT.

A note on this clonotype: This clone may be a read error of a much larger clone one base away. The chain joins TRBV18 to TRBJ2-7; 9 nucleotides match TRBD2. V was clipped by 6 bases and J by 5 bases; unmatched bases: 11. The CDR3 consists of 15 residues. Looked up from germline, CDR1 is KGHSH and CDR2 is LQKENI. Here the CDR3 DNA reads TGTGCCAGCTCCCCCCTTAGCGGGAGTGCCCACGAGCAGTACTTC. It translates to CASSPLSGSAHEQYF.

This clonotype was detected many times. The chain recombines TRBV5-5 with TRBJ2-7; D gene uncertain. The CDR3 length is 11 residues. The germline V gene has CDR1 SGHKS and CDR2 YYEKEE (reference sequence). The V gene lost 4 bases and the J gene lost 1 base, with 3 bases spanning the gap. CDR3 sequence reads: CASSESYEQYF. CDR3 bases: TGTGCCAGCAGCGAATCCTACGAGCAGTACTTC.

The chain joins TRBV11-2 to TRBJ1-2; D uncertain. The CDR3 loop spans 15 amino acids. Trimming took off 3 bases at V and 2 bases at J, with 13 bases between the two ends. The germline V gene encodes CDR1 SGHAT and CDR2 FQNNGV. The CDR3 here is CASSLNWMGNYGYTF. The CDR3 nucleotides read TGTGCCAGCAGCTTGAACTGGATGGGAAACTATGGCTACACCTTC.

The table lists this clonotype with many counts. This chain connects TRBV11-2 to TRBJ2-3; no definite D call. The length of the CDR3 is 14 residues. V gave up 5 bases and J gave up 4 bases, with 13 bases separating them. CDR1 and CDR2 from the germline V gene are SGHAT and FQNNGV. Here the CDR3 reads CASSPLGEADTQYF. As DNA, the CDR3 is TGTGCCAGCAGCCCCCTGGGTGAAGCAGATACGCAGTATTTT.

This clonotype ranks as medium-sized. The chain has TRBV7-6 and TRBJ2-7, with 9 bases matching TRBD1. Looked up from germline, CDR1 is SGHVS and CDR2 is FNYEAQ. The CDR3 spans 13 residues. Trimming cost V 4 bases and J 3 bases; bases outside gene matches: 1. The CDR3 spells CASSWGQGYEQYF. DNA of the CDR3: TGTGCCAGCAGCTGGGGACAGGGCTACGAGCAGTACTTC.

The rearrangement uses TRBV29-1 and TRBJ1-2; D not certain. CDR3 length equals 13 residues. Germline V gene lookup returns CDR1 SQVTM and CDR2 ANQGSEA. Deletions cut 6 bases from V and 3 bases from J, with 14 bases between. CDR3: CSVEEPSDYGYTF. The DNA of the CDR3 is TGCAGCGTGGAGGAGCCCTCGGACTATGGCTACACCTTC. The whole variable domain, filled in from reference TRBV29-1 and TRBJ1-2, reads SAVISQKPSRDICQRGTSLTIQCQVDSQVTMMFWYRQQPGQSLTLIATANQGSEATYESGFVIDKFPISRPNLTFSTLTVSNMSPEDSSIYLCSVEEPSDYGYTFGSGTRLTVV.

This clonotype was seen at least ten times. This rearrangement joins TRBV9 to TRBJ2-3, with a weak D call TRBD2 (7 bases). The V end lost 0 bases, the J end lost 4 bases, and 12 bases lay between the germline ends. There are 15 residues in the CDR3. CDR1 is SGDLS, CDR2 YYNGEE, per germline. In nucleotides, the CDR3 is TGTGCCAGCAGCGTAGAAGTCGGGGGGCCAGATACGCAGTATTTT. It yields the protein CASSVEVGGPDTQYF.

CDR3 residues: CSVEDHLLDRGQGGYTF. The CDR3 DNA follows: TGCAGCGTTGAAGATCACCTATTGGACAGGGGGCAAGGTGGCTACACCTTC. The V call is TRBV29-1, the J call TRBJ1-2; 11 bases are a match to TRBD1. This CDR3 is built from 17 residues. Trimming at V came to 0 bases and at J to 7 bases, leaving 13 bases not matched to a gene. From germline, CDR1 is SQVTM and CDR2 ANQGSEA.

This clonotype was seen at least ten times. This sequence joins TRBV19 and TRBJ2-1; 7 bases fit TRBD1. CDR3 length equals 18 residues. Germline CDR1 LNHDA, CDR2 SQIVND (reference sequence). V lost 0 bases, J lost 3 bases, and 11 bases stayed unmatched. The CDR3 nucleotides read TGTGCCAGTAGTATAGATCCGGACCGGGACAGTTACTACAATGAGCAGTTCTTC. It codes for CASSIDPDRDSYYNEQFF.

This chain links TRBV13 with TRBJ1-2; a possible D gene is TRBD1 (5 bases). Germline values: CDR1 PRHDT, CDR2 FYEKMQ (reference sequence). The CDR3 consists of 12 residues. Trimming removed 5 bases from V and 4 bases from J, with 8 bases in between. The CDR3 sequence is CASSAGSYGYTF. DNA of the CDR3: TGTGCCAGCAGCGCAGGGTCCTATGGCTACACCTTC.

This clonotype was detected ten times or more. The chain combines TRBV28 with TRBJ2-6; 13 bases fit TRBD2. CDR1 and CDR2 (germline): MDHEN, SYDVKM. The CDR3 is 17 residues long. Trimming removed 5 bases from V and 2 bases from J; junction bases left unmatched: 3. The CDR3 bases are TGTGCCAGCAGTCTCGGACTAGCGGGAGCTGGGGCCAACGTCCTGACTTTC. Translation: CASSLGLAGAGANVLTF.

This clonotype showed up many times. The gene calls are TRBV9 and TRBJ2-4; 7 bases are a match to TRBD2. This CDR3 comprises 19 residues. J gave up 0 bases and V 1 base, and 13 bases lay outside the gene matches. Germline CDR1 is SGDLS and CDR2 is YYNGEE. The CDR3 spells CASSVLRRLAELAKNIQYF. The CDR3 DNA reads TGTGCCAGCAGCGTATTGCGAAGGCTAGCGGAGCTAGCCAAAAACATTCAGTACTTC. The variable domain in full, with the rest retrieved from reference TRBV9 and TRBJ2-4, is DSGVTQTPKHLITATGQRVTLRCSPRSGDLSVYWYQQSLDQGLQFLIQYYNGEERAKGNILERFSAQQFPDLHSELNLSSLELGDSALYFCASSVLRRLAELAKNIQYFGAGTRLSVL.

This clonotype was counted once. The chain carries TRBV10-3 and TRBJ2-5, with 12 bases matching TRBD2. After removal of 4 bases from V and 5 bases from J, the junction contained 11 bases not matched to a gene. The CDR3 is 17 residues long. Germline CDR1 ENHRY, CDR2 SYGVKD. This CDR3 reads CAISGTSGISFEETQYF. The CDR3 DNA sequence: TGTGCCATCAGTGGGACTAGCGGGATTTCTTTCGAGGAGACCCAGTACTTC.

CDR3: CASRDRGHEQYF. CDR3 bases: TGTGCCAGCAGGGACAGGGGGCACGAGCAGTACTTC. J is TRBJ2-7 and V is TRBV2; 11 bases agree with TRBD1. The CDR3 is 12 amino acids. Germline V CDR1 and CDR2: SNHLY, FYNNEI. With 6 bases clipped from V and 5 bases from J, the junction kept 0 bases outside the gene matches.

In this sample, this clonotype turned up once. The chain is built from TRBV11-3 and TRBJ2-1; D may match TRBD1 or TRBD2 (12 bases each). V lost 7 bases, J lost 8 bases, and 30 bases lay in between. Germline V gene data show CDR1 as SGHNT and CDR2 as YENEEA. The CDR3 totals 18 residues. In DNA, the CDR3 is TGTGCCAGCACGGGACAGGGGGCGACTAGCGGGGGCCGAGATGAGCAGTTCTTC. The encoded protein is CASTGQGATSGGRDEQFF.

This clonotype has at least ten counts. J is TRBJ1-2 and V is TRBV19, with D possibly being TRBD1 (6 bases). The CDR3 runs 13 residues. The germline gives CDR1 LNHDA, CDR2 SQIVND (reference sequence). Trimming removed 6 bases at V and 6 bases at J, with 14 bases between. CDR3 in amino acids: CASSMTGLDGYTF. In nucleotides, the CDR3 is TGTGCCAGTAGCATGACAGGACTCGATGGCTACACCTTC. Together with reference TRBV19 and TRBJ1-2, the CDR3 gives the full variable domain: DGGITQSPKYLFRKEGQNVTLSCEQNLNHDAMYWYRQDPGQGLRLIYYSQIVNDFQKGDIAEGYSVSREKKESFPLTVTSAQKNPTAFYLCASSMTGLDGYTFGSGTRLTVV.

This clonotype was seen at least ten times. Written as DNA, the CDR3 is TGTGCCAGCAGCGTAGGTGTGAGCACAGATACGCAGTATTTT. Its protein product is CASSVGVSTDTQYF. This chain joins TRBV9 and TRBJ2-3; no clear D gene. Deletions cut 0 bases from V and 0 bases from J, with 5 bases between. The CDR3 sequence is 14 residues long. Germline V gene lookup returns CDR1 SGDLS and CDR2 YYNGEE.

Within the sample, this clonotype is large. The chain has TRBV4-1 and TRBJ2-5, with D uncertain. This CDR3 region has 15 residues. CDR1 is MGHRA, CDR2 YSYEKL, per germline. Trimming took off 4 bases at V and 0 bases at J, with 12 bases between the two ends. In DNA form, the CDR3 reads TGCGCCAGCAGCCGATTGCAGTTTGACCAAGAGACCCAGTACTTC. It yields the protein CASSRLQFDQETQYF.

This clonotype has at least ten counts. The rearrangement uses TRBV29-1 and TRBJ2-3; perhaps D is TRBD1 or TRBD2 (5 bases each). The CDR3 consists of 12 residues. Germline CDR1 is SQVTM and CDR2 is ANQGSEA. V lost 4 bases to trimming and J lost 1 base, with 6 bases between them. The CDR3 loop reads CSVGDGTDTQYF. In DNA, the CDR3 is TGCAGCGTTGGGGACGGCACAGATACGCAGTATTTT.

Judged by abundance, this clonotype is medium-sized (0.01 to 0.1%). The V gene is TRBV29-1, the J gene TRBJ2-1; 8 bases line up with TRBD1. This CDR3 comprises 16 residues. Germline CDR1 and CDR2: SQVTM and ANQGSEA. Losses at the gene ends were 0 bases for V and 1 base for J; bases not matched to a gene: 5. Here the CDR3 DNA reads TGCAGCGTTGAAGATTCGGACAGGGAATCCTACAATGAGCAGTTCTTC. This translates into CSVEDSDRESYNEQFF.

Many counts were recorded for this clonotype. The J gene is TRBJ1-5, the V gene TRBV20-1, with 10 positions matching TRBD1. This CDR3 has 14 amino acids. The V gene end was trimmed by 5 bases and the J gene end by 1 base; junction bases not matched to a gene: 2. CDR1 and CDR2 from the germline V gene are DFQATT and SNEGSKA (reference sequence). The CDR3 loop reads CSAWGQGSNQPQHF. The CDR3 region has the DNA TGCAGTGCTTGGGGACAGGGGAGCAATCAGCCCCAGCATTTT.

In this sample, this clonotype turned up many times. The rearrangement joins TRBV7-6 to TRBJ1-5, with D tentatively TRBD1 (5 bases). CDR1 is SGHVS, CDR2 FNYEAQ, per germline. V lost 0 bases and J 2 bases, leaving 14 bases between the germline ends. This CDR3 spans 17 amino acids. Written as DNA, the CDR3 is TGTGCCAGCAGCTTAGCGGGGGGGTACGAGGGCAATCAGCCCCAGCATTTT. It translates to CASSLAGGYEGNQPQHF. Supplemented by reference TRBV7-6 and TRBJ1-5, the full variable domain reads GAGVSQSPRYKVTKRGQDVALRCDPISGHVSLYWYRQALGQGPEFLTYFNYEAQQDKSGLPNDRFSAERPEGSISTLTIQRTEQRDSAMYRCASSLAGGYEGNQPQHFGDGTRLSIL.

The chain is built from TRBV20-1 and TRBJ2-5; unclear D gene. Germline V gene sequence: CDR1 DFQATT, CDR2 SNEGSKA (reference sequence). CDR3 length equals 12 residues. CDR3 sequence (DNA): TGCAGGGGTTCCGCGGACCAAGAGACCCAGTACTTC. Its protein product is CRGSADQETQYF.

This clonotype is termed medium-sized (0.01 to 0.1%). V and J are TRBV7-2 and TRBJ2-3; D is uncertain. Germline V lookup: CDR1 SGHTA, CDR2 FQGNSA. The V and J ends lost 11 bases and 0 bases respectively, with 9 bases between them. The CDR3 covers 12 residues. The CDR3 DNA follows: TGTGCCTCGCTGAATAGCACAGATACGCAGTATTTT. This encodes CASLNSTDTQYF.

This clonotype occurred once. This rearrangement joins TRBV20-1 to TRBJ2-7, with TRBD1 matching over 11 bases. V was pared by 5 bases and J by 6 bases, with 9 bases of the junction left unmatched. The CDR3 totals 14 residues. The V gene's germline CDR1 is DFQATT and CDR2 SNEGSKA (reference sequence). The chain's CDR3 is CSAPSGTGGLEQYF. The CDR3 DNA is TGCAGTGCTCCGTCTGGGACAGGGGGTCTCGAGCAGTACTTC.

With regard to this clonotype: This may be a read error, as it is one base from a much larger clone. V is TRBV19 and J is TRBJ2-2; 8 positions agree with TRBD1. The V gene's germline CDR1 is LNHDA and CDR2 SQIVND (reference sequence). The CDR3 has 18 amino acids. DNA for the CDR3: TGTGTCAGTAGTATAAAGTTTGGACAGGGATTAGATGCCGGGGAGCTGTTTTTT. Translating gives CVSSIKFGQGLDAGELFF.

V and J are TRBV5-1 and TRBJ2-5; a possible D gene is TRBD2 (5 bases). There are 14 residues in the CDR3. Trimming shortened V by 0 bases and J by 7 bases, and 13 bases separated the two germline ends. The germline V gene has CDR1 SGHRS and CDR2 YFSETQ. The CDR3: CASSLGGMSATQYF. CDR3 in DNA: TGCGCCAGCAGCTTGGGAGGGATGTCGGCGACCCAGTACTTC.